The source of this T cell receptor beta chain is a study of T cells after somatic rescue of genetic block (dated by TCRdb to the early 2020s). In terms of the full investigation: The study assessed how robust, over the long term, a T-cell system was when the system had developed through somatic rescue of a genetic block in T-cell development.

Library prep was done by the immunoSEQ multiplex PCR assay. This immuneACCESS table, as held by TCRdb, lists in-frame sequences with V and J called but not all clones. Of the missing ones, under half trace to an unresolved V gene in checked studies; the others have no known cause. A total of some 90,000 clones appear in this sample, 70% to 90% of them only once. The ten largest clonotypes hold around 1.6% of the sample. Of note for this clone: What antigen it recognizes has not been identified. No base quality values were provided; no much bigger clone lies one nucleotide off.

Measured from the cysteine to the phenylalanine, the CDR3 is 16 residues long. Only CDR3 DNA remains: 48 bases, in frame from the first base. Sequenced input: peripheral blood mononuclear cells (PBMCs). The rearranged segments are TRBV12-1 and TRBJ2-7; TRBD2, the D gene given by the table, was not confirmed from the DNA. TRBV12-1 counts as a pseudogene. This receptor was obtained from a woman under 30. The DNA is TGTGCCAGCAGCATTAGGACTAGCGGGAGTTCCTACGAGCAGTACTTC. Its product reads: CASSIRTSGSSYEQYF.